The T cell receptor beta chain described here comes from a study of breast tumors, draining lymph nodes, adjacent tissues. TCRdb fed the multiplex PCR reads into MiXCR, producing one record per CDR3 protein. Of tens of thousands of distinct CDR3 sequences in the sample, under 45% are singletons; the top ten hold about 10%. The CDR3 contains 19 residues. After removal of 4 bases from V and 0 bases from J, the junction contained 9 bases not matched to a gene. CDR1 is KGHDR and CDR2 is SFDVKD in the germline V gene. A note on this clonotype: What it binds is not known.

General study findings and limits: Tumor repertoires ranked between lymph nodes and nontumor tissue in diversity, with V and J gene preferences. Data fit most tumor T cells coming from lymph node, expanding in tumor. Luminal-like breast cancer showed significantly greater tumor-nontumor repertoire similarity than basal-like breast cancer did.

The genes are TRBV24-1 and TRBJ2-3; 13 nucleotides line up with TRBD2. The specimen was breast tumor tissue. The source of this sequence is a female donor with breast cancer. Some clones in this sample may be carry-over from other donors' samples. CDR3 DNA: TGTGCCACCAGTGACCGTAGGACTAGCGGGAGCGTCAGCACAGATACGCAGTATTTT. Amino acid sequence: CATSDRRTSGSVSTDTQYF.